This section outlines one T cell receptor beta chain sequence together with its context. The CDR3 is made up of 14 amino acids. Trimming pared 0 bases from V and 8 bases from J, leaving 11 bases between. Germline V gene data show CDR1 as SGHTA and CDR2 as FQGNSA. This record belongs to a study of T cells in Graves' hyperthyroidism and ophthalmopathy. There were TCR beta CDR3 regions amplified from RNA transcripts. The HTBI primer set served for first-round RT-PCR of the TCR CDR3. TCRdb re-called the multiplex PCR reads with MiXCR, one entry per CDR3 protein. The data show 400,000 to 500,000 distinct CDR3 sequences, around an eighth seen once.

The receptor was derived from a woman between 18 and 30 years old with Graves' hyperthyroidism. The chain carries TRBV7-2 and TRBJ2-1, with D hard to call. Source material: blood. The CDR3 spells CASSLAVRYHEQFF. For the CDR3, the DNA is TGTGCCAGCAGCTTAGCCGTCAGGTACCATGAGCAGTTCTTC.